A single T cell receptor beta chain is shown here with its context. This CDR3 contains 13 residues. Germline V gene sequence: CDR1 SGHTA, CDR2 FQGNSA. Trimming removed 5 bases at V and 3 bases at J, with 8 bases between. Per the original data handling: Reference gene primer amplification in the assay estimated nucleated cell counts. TCRdb keeps only in-frame clones here, not all; method: immunoSEQ multiplex PCR. V and J calls and clone size follow that table, whereas D and trimming were derived from the DNA. Among roughly 240,000 clones, 86% were seen once, and the ten largest hold approximately 6.2%. Seattle enrolled patients during active infection and tracked them longitudinally. The source of the sample is a study of blood T cell repertoires in COVID-19. Study context: Some COVID-19 samples were acute and others convalescent; all came from the United States, Italy and Spain. Sources were T cells, B-cell-depleted T cells, or PBMCs; the material itself was cDNA or gDNA.

The clonotype comes from a woman older than 75 with COVID-19, enrolled during active disease. The J gene is TRBJ2-1, the V gene TRBV7-2, with D tentatively TRBD1 (5 bases). What was sequenced was peripheral blood. CDR3 DNA sequence: TGTGCCAGCAGCGCGACAGTCTACAATGAGCAGTTCTTC. Translated: CASSATVYNEQFF.